This paragraph covers one T cell receptor (beta chain) sequence. The clone's antigen remains unknown. Nothing much larger sits one base from this clone, and base qualities are not available. In total, about 650 healthy bone marrow donors made up the cohort. Cohort members were all nominally healthy when sampled, although unrecorded immune exposures were likely present. The donor tested CMV seropositive and was one of the 289 seropositive cohort members. A peripheral blood sample was collected from each donor, and TCR beta sequencing was performed on peripheral blood mononuclear cells. Genomic DNA was extracted from the blood cell samples with the Qiagen DNeasy Blood Extraction Kit. These data originate in a study of cytomegalovirus exposure and HLA in healthy donors (dated by TCRdb to the late 2010s). The study in broad terms: In an earlier analysis of under 600 of the donors, under 300 Gb of sequence data and roughly 100 million unique TCR beta sequences from about 179 million T cells were reported. Five DR-DQ haplotypes were treated as single units for association and clustering because of strong linkage in the cohort. HLA typing covered class I and class II loci at four-digit resolution. All discovery cohort repertoires had been generated using a single sequencing platform. Donor age, sex, ethnicity and CMV serostatus were compiled alongside the repertoire data. The study aimed to test whether cataloging public T cell receptors could reveal signatures of past pathogen exposure. In a later analysis, previously published TCR beta repertoires from several hundred donors were re-analyzed and high-resolution HLA genotyping was added so that TCR occurrence patterns could be studied. On average, roughly 250,000 unique TCR beta nucleotide sequences were sequenced per donor among 398 genotyped donors of the cohort, with roughly 19% of those sequences being non-productive. The study combined high-throughput TCR immunosequencing, statistical association of individual TCRs with disease status, and machine learning to predict cytomegalovirus infection status. Typing coverage varied by locus: about 629-640 donors for A, B, C, DRB1 and DQB1; more than 500 for DQA1; around 570 for DPA1; under 490 for DPB1. Roughly 290 gigabases of sequencing data and around 88 million unique TCR sequences made up an early release that covered several hundred HLA-typed donors. A separate validation cohort of approximately 130 different subjects was used in addition to the 666-subject first cohort. The T cell repertoires of some 670 subjects were profiled by immunosequencing and related to cytomegalovirus serostatus. The genetic ancestry cluster associated with self-reported Caucasian donors included 81% of the roughly 380 genotyped donors. In the later analysis, no new phenotypic data were used to find candidate immune exposures; instead, reliance was placed on TCR beta sequences and their occurrence across donors. Genome-wide SNP genotypes for about 65% of the roughly 670 donors were used in a later genetic analysis, which treated that subset as a discovery cohort. An earlier analysis of approximately 580 of the donors used high-throughput TCR beta sequencing to judge whether each TCR beta V gene segment behaved as functional or pseudogenic. Overall results and qualifications from the work: Immune exposure information for the cohort was limited to CMV serostatus. Linkage disequilibrium might explain the correlated functional status among segregating V segments, but an unknown experimental factor could not be ruled out. The study gave a list of 150 to 200 TCR beta chains associated with cytomegalovirus. According to a later analysis, most CMV-associated TCR beta chains appeared to be HLA-restricted, and the HLA associations seemed to be driven largely by CMV exposure. Compared with the 666-donor mean, donors in an Asian-associated ancestry cluster had fewer N-insertions in productive TCRs, according to a later genetic analysis. In this cohort, only TCR beta chains were sequenced, and detectable features were limited by the absence of alpha or paired-chain data. Three of the identified cytomegalovirus-associated TCR beta chains were confirmed in vitro to be specific for cytomegalovirus antigens. In a later analysis, TCR association rates were found to vary across HLA loci, with the most associated TCRs seen for DRB1 alleles and the fewest for HLA-C alleles. An association between a missense DCLRE1C variant and V-gene and J-gene trimming of TCR beta chains was found in a later genetic analysis and replicated in an independent cohort. Compared with equally common non-associated chains, HLA-associated TCR beta chains in a later analysis were more clonally expanded and had lower generation probabilities. Assigning TCR associations to individual alleles was difficult when HLA alleles, especially DR and DQ, strongly co-occurred. The classifier was reported to diagnose cytomegalovirus status with high specificity and sensitivity in both the original and validation cohorts. An earlier analysis of 587 of the donors showed that most TCR beta V segments appeared in productive rearrangements either about 90% or about 30% of the time, which broadly matched IMGT annotations. According to the authors, the approach could potentially be generalized to other disease states and immunological phenotypes. Some IMGT-functional V segments, including TRBV6-2 and TRBV6-3, could not be told apart with the 87-base-pair reads, so those segments were excluded. Most TCR sequences were seen in very few donors, while some public TCRs were found in many individuals. A cluster of highly shared sequence variants was judged likely to represent a technical artifact of the sequencing pipeline. At a false discovery rate of 0.05, a later analysis linked about 16,000 TCR beta sequences to specific HLA alleles. A further reported finding was that TCR beta sequences accurately predicted the HLA-A and HLA-B alleles for most subjects in the first cohort. The earlier analysis of 587 of the donors excluded roughly 16 rarely observed V segments, including chromosome 9 orphons, because counts were too low. Roughly uniform sequencing depth across donors was assumed in presence/absence analyses, although this assumption may not hold. Because some donors lacked HLA typing at each locus, the association tests relied only on the typed subset. A later analysis reported that several top co-occurrence clusters appeared linked to parvovirus B19, influenza, CMV and Epstein-Barr virus.

Libraries came from the immunoSEQ multiplex PCR assay. A mixture of 60 forward primers for TCR Vbeta segments and 13 reverse primers for TCR Jbeta segments was used in the multiplex PCR. The CDR3 region of rearranged TCR beta genes was amplified from genomic DNA with a multiplex PCR assay. The Illumina HiSeq System was used to sequence the amplified TCR beta libraries as 87-base-pair reads. The authors processed their data as follows. Across the 670 or so repertoires, a later analysis counted tens of millions of unique TCR beta chains, around 11 million of which were shared by at least two donors. A nearest-neighbor algorithm error-corrected the raw reads and collapsed the reads into unique sequences, merging closely related sequences to remove PCR and sequencing errors. To assign V, D and J gene segments, CDR3 sequences were aligned to IMGT reference sequences. For a sequence to be retained, a match of at least six nucleotides was required to both a V gene segment and a J gene segment. A rearrangement counted as productive if the CDR3 had no stop codons and remained in frame with V and J, and every other rearrangement counted as non-productive. Following IMGT convention, CDR3 was defined as the stretch from the second conserved V-encoded cysteine to the conserved J-encoded phenylalanine. The earlier analysis of roughly 590 of the donors excluded any sequence lacking an unambiguous match to a single V gene segment. An earlier analysis of 587 of the donors classified V segments as functional when productive rearrangements were above 56.7% and as segregating when the standard deviation between donors was above 5%. A statistical classification framework was built to diagnose cytomegalovirus status from the catalog of TCR beta chain sequences. In a later analysis, V and J genes were assigned by comparing TCR nucleotide sequences against IMGT/GENE-DB human TR gene sequences. Using the TCRdist pipeline, a later analysis assigned CDR3 sequences along with most-parsimonious VDJ recombination scenarios. In a later analysis, every TCR beta chain was defined by the combination of its CDR3 amino acid sequence and its V-gene family, and reads without a unique V-gene family were dropped. In a later analysis, 450 to 600 highly shared, low-generation-probability nucleotide sequences were removed to address suspected cross-contamination and a sequencing artifact. For each public chain, a later analysis derived a clonal expansion index from normalized ranks of inferred template counts within each repertoire. Generation probabilities in a later analysis came from a VDJ recombination model fitted to out-of-frame rearrangements, and those results were checked against IGoR. Hypergeometric tests were used in a later analysis to score TCR-TCR, TCR-HLA and TCR-CMV co-occurrence, with a repertoire-size bias correction applied to the TCR pairs. A later analysis estimated false discovery rates by permuting HLA or CMV assignments 20 times. In a later analysis, co-occurring TCRs were grouped using DBSCAN, with TCRdist sequence similarity added in when clustering inside HLA-allele-positive subsets. Repertoires with fewer than 30,000 or more than 120,000 public chains were left out of co-occurrence clustering, as were a handful of repertoires with anomalous nucleotide sharing. Sourced from immuneACCESS, this table was stored by TCRdb with only in-frame sequences that have V and J called. A share of the clones is absent; for the studies checked, an unresolved V gene accounts for under half, and the remainder has no known explanation. The DNA gave D and trimming, while V, J and clone size come from that table. Recorded for this sample are some 130,000 clones; 85% to 90% of them occurred a single time. The ten largest account for less than 7% of the sample.

The V and J ends are trimmed by 6 bases and 3 bases, leaving 20 bases between them. Taken from cysteine to phenylalanine, the CDR3 has 16 residues. The read is trimmed to its CDR3 DNA, 48 bases read in frame from base 1. CDR1 and CDR2 are read off the germline V gene (reference sequence) as MNHEY and SMNVEV. The sequence came from a woman under 40 in good health and CMV-seropositive. The rearrangement combines TRBV27 with TRBJ1-1, with a weak D call of TRBD1 (5 bases match). The sample taken for sequencing was PBMCs. This receptor has the CDR3 CASSLHPRVRHTEAFF. The sequence in DNA is TGTGCCAGCAGCCTCCACCCCAGGGTGAGGCACACTGAAGCTTTCTTT.